This T cell receptor (beta chain) came from a study of CD8 T cells in Susac syndrome. Germline V lookup: CDR1 SNHLY, CDR2 FYNNEI. V was cut by 3 bases and J by 4 bases, with 12 bases left in between. The CDR3 is 15 residues long. RNA in amounts of roughly 0.5 to 1 ug was reverse transcribed with random hexamers. immunoSEQ multiplex PCR amplified TCR beta CDR3 across 54 Vbeta, 13 Jbeta. One entry per CDR3 protein results from TCRdb running MiXCR on the immunoSEQ multiplex PCR reads. The sample has some 260,000 distinct CDR3 sequences, around 84% seen once; the top ten hold 0.11%. Sequencing of TCR beta covered CD8+ and CD4+ T cells obtained from blood. Control patients had untreated stable or active relapsing-remitting multiple sclerosis by revised McDonald criteria. The CD8+ and CD4+ T cells were isolated magnetically using a negative isolation approach, whereas the TEMRA cells were enriched by FACS.

Source material: CD8+ T cells from PBMCs. The clonotype was recovered from a human donor with multiple sclerosis. This chain joins TRBV2 and TRBJ2-2; the D gene is possibly TRBD2 (5 bases). DNA of the CDR3: TGTGCCAGCAGTGAGTTGGTGAGCGGCACCGGGGAGCTGTTTTTT. It specifies CASSELVSGTGELFF.